The 6 T cell receptor beta chains presented below share a single source sample, sequenced in a study of response to subunit inactivated influenza vaccine. MiXCR was run by TCRdb on the RT-PCR reads, yielding one entry per CDR3 protein. Of about 700,000 distinct CDR3 sequences detected, more than 15% appear once; the ten largest clones hold 11%. This material consisted of PBMCs from blood, taken about 13 days after vaccination. These receptors were obtained from a man between 45 and 60 years old who received an inactivated influenza vaccine.

The table lists this clonotype with a few counts. V is TRBV2 and J is TRBJ2-5, with unresolved D. Trimming left V 7 bases short and J 2 bases short, with 14 bases between. This CDR3 is built from 14 residues. Germline values: CDR1 SNHLY, CDR2 FYNNEI. The CDR3: CASTPLTTQETQYF. As DNA, the CDR3 is TGTGCCAGCACCCCCCTCACAACTCAAGAGACCCAGTACTTC.

This clonotype came up a few times. The chain employs TRBV28 and TRBJ1-1, with D perhaps matching TRBD1 (5 bases). V was pared by 1 base and J by 1 base, with 16 bases between. Germline V gene lookup returns CDR1 MDHEN and CDR2 SYDVKM. The CDR3 spans 17 residues. The CDR3 protein is CASSLFYWGGENTEAFF. Written as DNA, the CDR3 is TGTGCCAGCAGTTTATTCTATTGGGGAGGGGAGAACACTGAAGCTTTCTTT.

The sample holds a few counts of this clonotype. This chain joins TRBV6-5 and TRBJ1-1; perhaps TRBD1 as D (5 bases). The germline CDR1 and CDR2 sequences are MNHEY and SVGAGI. Trimming stripped 0 bases from V and 8 bases from J, with 10 bases between. This CDR3 is built from 13 residues. The CDR3 is CASSYSRAGEAFF. CDR3 nucleotide sequence: TGTGCCAGCAGTTACTCCAGGGCTGGCGAAGCTTTCTTT.

This clonotype came up many times. This chain links TRBV5-1 with TRBJ2-1; D perhaps matches TRBD1 (6 bases). Germline CDR1 and CDR2: SGHRS and YFSETQ. The CDR3 contains 16 residues. V shed 0 bases and J shed 3 bases, with 13 bases lying between them. Here the CDR3 DNA reads TGCGCCAGCAGCTTGGGAAACAGGGCGGGCTACAATGAGCAGTTCTTC. Amino acids: CASSLGNRAGYNEQFF.

The chain joins TRBV14 to TRBJ2-3; 7 bases fit TRBD1. Germline V gives CDR1 SGHDN, CDR2 FVKESK. The CDR3 extends over 12 amino acids. Trimming at V came to 2 bases and at J to 8 bases, leaving 1 base not matched to a gene. CDR3 DNA sequence: TGTGCCAGCAGCCAACAGGGGGTTACGCAGTATTTT. Its translation is CASSQQGVTQYF.

The chain uses TRBV29-1 and TRBJ2-1; 8 bases map to TRBD2. Germline V gene data show CDR1 as SQVTM and CDR2 as ANQGSEA. Germline trimming cut 7 bases from V and 0 bases from J; bases unmatched to any gene: 8. The CDR3 contains 15 residues. The CDR3 loop is CSGAGGRSSYNEQFF. In nucleotides, the CDR3 is TGCAGCGGTGCTGGCGGGAGGAGCTCCTACAATGAGCAGTTCTTC.